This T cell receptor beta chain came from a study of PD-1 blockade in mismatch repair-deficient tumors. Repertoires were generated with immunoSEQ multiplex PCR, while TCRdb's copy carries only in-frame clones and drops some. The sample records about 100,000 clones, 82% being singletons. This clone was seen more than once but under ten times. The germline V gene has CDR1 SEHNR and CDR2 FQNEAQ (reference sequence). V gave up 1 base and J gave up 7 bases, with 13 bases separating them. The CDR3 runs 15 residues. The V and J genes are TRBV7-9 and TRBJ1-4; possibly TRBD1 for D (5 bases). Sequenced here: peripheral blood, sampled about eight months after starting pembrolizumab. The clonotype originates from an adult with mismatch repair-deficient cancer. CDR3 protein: CASSLGQGVGEKLFF. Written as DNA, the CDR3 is TGTGCCAGCAGCTTAGGTCAGGGAGTCGGTGAAAAACTGTTTTTT.